The 19 T cell receptor beta chains given below trace back to one sample, sequenced in a study of OX40 agonist ivuxolimab in advanced cancers. Produced via immunoSEQ multiplex PCR; TCRdb's table is partial and in-frame only. Here the sample spans tens of thousands of clones, roughly 85% being singletons. The specimen comprised CD4+ or CD8+ T cells sorted from blood, sampled in a trial of the OX40 agonist ivuxolimab. These receptors all stem from an adult with an advanced solid tumor such as melanoma, head and neck, liver or kidney cancer.

The chain recombines TRBV5-1 with TRBJ2-5; 9 bases map to TRBD1. The V gene end was trimmed by 0 bases and the J gene end by 4 bases; junction bases not matched to a gene: 4. The germline CDR1 and CDR2 sequences are SGHRS and YFSETQ. The CDR3 totals 15 residues. In nucleotides, the CDR3 is TGCGCCAGCAGCTTGGGCGGGACAGGGCTAGAGACCCAGTACTTC. It yields the protein CASSLGGTGLETQYF.

This chain connects TRBV6-1 to TRBJ1-1; D is undetermined. CDR3 length equals 15 residues. Germline CDR1 is MNHNS and CDR2 is SASEGT. Trimming stripped 1 base from V and 1 base from J, with 10 bases between. As DNA, the CDR3 is TGTGCCAGCAGTGAAGTTCCAGGAGCGAACACTGAAGCTTTCTTT. Encoded protein: CASSEVPGANTEAFF.

J is TRBJ2-2 and V is TRBV19; possible D gene TRBD1, 5 bases. Germline CDR1 LNHDA, CDR2 SQIVND (reference sequence). V dropped 7 bases and J dropped 2 bases, with 11 bases sitting between them. The CDR3 extends over 14 amino acids. The DNA for the CDR3 is TGTGCCAGTAATTCAGGGTCAAACACCGGGGAGCTGTTTTTT. Translating gives CASNSGSNTGELFF. The whole variable domain, filled in from reference TRBV19 and TRBJ2-2, reads DGGITQSPKYLFRKEGQNVTLSCEQNLNHDAMYWYRQDPGQGLRLIYYSQIVNDFQKGDIAEGYSVSREKKESFPLTVTSAQKNPTAFYLCASNSGSNTGELFFGEGSRLTVL.

The chain couples TRBV7-6 to TRBJ1-4; D unresolved. V was clipped by 5 bases and J by 7 bases, with 14 bases between them. CDR1 SGHVS and CDR2 FNYEAQ come from the germline V gene. The CDR3 is 14 residues long. CDR3 sequence: CASSPIGPAEKLFF. DNA of the CDR3: TGTGCCAGCAGCCCGATCGGCCCCGCTGAAAAACTGTTTTTT.

This clone came up a few times. J is TRBJ2-3 and V is TRBV7-2; 11 bases are a match to TRBD2. CDR1 SGHTA and CDR2 FQGNSA come from the germline V gene. The CDR3 consists of 18 residues. The ends lost 4 bases at V and 5 bases at J; junction bases unmatched: 14. CDR3 amino acids: CASSSRAVAGGQRDTQYF. The CDR3 DNA reads TGTGCCAGCAGCTCCCGGGCGGTAGCGGGGGGGCAGAGAGATACGCAGTATTTT.

Only a few counts were recorded for this clone. V and J are TRBV7-2 and TRBJ2-7, with TRBD1 as a possible D gene (8 bases). V was clipped by 4 bases and J by 4 bases, with 14 bases between them. CDR3 size: 14 residues. The germline CDR1 and CDR2 sequences are SGHTA and FQGNSA. The CDR3 protein is CASSYNRGGYEQYF. The CDR3 region has the DNA TGTGCCAGCAGCTACAACAGGGGGGGGTACGAGCAGTACTTC. Full variable domain (rest looked up from reference TRBV7-2 and TRBJ2-7): GAGVSQSPSNKVTEKGKDVELRCDPISGHTALYWYRQSLGQGLEFLIYFQGNSAPDKSGLPSDRFSAERTGGSVSTLTIQRTQQEDSAVYLCASSYNRGGYEQYFGPGTRLTVT.

The chain couples TRBV7-9 to TRBJ1-2, with a possible D match to TRBD1 (6 bases). The CDR3 runs to 14 residues. With 0 bases removed from V and 2 bases from J, the gap between germline ends came to 7 bases. Germline loops: CDR1 SEHNR, CDR2 FQNEAQ (reference sequence). As DNA, the CDR3 is TGTGCCAGCAGCTTAGCGACAGGCAACTATGGCTACACCTTC. This sequence encodes CASSLATGNYGYTF.

This clone was detected a few times. The rearrangement links TRBV5-4 to TRBJ2-1; D unclear. The CDR3 is made up of 14 amino acids. CDR1 SGHNT and CDR2 YYREEE come from the germline V gene (reference sequence). V was trimmed by 4 bases and J by 8 bases, leaving 16 bases between them. CDR3 DNA: TGTGCCAGCAGCACGACGGACGCGGACCATGAGCAGTTCTTC. Its translation: CASSTTDADHEQFF.

The V gene is TRBV7-2, the J gene TRBJ2-1; D call uncertain. Germline CDR1 reads SGHTA; CDR2 reads FQGNSA. V lost 3 bases and J lost 7, with 7 bases in between. CDR3 length equals 12 residues. The CDR3 is CASSFLLNEQFF. In DNA form, the CDR3 reads TGTGCCAGCAGCTTTTTATTAAATGAGCAGTTCTTC.

This clone was seen a single time. V and J are TRBV7-3 and TRBJ2-1, with a tentative D call TRBD1 (5 bases). Germline values: CDR1 SGHTA, CDR2 FQGTGA. The CDR3 covers 14 residues. The V and J ends lost 5 bases and 9 bases respectively, with 17 bases between them. DNA of the CDR3: TGTGCCAGCAGCCCCGTGGTCGGACACGGTGAGCAGTTCTTC. Protein sequence: CASSPVVGHGEQFF.

J is TRBJ1-3 and V is TRBV5-4; D gene ambiguous. CDR1 is SGHNT, CDR2 YYREEE, per germline (reference sequence). CDR3 length: 16 residues. V lost 0 bases, J lost 0 bases, and 10 bases lay in between. In DNA form, the CDR3 reads TGTGCCAGCAGCTTGGGGACGGCTAGCTCTGGAAACACCATATATTTT. This translates into CASSLGTASSGNTIYF.

The chain is built from TRBV7-9 and TRBJ2-1; the D is unclear. CDR3 length: 15 amino acids. V dropped 5 bases and J dropped 0 bases, with 11 bases sitting between them. Germline V gene sequence: CDR1 SEHNR, CDR2 FQNEAQ (reference sequence). The CDR3 is CASSPVRSSYNEQFF. CDR3 sequence (DNA): TGTGCCAGCAGCCCTGTGAGGAGCTCCTACAATGAGCAGTTCTTC.

The chain uses TRBV5-1 and TRBJ2-3; TRBD2 matches 7 bases. V trimming: 0 bases; J trimming: 2 bases; junction bases outside the gene matches: 12. CDR3 length: 18 amino acids. Germline CDR1 is SGHRS and CDR2 is YFSETQ. The CDR3 nucleotides are TGCGCCAGCAGCTTGGCCCCGCGGGCGGGAGCGCCCACAGATACGCAGTATTTT. Translated, it gives CASSLAPRAGAPTDTQYF.

The V and J genes are TRBV19 and TRBJ2-3, with 11 bases identical to TRBD1. The V segment lost 7 bases and the J segment 4 bases; nucleotides outside the gene matches: 10. From germline, CDR1 is LNHDA and CDR2 SQIVND (reference sequence). The CDR3 covers 16 residues. DNA for the CDR3: TGTGCCAGTAACGCCGGGGACAGGGGGACACCAGATACGCAGTATTTT. Translated: CASNAGDRGTPDTQYF. Complete variable domain (other parts from reference TRBV19 and TRBJ2-3): DGGITQSPKYLFRKEGQNVTLSCEQNLNHDAMYWYRQDPGQGLRLIYYSQIVNDFQKGDIAEGYSVSREKKESFPLTVTSAQKNPTAFYLCASNAGDRGTPDTQYFGPGTRLTVL.

The J gene is TRBJ1-2, the V gene TRBV6-5, with D maybe TRBD1 (5 bases). The V end was cut by 6 bases, the J end by 4 bases, with 15 bases between. This CDR3 contains 14 residues. Germline CDR1 and CDR2: MNHEY and SVGAGI. The CDR3 DNA follows: TGTGCCAGCAGGGGGAGGGGAAGGGGCTATGGCTACACCTTC. Translation gives CASRGRGRGYGYTF.

The chain employs TRBV6-4 and TRBJ2-1; D may be TRBD1 (6 bases). Germline V gene sequence: CDR1 MRHNA, CDR2 SNTAGT. V dropped 4 bases and J dropped 7 bases, with 17 bases sitting between them. This CDR3 contains 15 residues. In DNA, the CDR3 is TGTGCCAGCAGTGCGCAACTAGGGGGAGCGAATGAGCAGTTCTTC. It is translated as CASSAQLGGANEQFF.

This clone was detected only a few times. J is TRBJ1-5 and V is TRBV6-1, with 7 bases lining up with TRBD1. This CDR3 has 14 amino acids. Germline values: CDR1 MNHNS, CDR2 SASEGT. V trimming: 6 bases; J trimming: 2 bases; junction bases outside the gene matches: 4. This CDR3 is CASSPDRGNQPQHF. CDR3 coding DNA: TGTGCCAGCAGCCCTGACAGGGGCAATCAGCCCCAGCATTTT.

This chain joins TRBV7-2 and TRBJ1-6; 9 bases fit TRBD1. Trimming removed 4 bases from V and 10 bases from J; junction bases left unmatched: 11. This CDR3 contains 16 residues. The germline V gene encodes CDR1 SGHTA and CDR2 FQGNSA. The CDR3 sequence is CASSSAPQGAGSPLHF. The CDR3 DNA reads TGTGCCAGCAGCTCCGCTCCACAGGGGGCTGGGTCACCCCTCCACTTT.

This clone appeared a single time. V and J are TRBV5-1 and TRBJ2-3; D possibly corresponds to TRBD2 (6 bases). V lost 3 bases and J 0 bases, leaving 11 bases between the germline ends. The germline gives CDR1 SGHRS, CDR2 YFSETQ. The CDR3 length is 15 residues. CDR3 coding DNA: TGCGCCAGCAGCTCAGGGACTTTTAGCACAGATACGCAGTATTTT. This sequence encodes CASSSGTFSTDTQYF.